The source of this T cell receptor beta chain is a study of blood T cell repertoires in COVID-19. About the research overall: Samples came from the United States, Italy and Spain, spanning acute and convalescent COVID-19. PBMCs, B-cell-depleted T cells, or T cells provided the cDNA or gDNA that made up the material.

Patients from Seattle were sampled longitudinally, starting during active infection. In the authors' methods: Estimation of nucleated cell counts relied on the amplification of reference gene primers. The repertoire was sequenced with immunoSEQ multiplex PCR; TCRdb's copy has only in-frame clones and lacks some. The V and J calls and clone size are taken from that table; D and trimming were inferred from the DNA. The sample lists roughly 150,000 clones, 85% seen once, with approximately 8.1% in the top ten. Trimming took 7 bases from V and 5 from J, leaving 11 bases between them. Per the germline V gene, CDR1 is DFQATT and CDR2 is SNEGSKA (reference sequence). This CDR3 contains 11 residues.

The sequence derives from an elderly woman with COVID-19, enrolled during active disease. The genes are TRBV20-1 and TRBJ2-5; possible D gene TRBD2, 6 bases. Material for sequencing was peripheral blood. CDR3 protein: CSGLVGETQYF. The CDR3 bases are TGCAGTGGACTAGTGGGGGAGACCCAGTACTTC.